This TCR beta chain was identified in a study of blood T cell repertoires in COVID-19. The CDR3 covers 17 residues. CDR1 and CDR2 (germline): MNHEY, SMNVEV (reference sequence). V was pared by 6 bases and J by 5 bases, with 13 bases of the junction left unmatched. Study processing details: Nucleated cell counts were estimated from reference gene primer amplification. Repertoires were generated with immunoSEQ multiplex PCR, while TCRdb's copy carries only in-frame clones and drops some. V and J calls and clone size are given by that table; D and trimming were obtained from the DNA. The sample includes around 77,000 clones, around 93% of them seen just once.

The clonotype was recovered from a woman aged 55-69 years with active COVID-19. Sequenced: peripheral blood. The J gene is TRBJ2-2, the V gene TRBV27; 9 bases fit TRBD1. CDR3 coding DNA: TGTGCCAGCAGCCGCCCGGGACAGGGTCCGAGTACCGGGGAGCTGTTTTTT. Amino acid sequence: CASSRPGQGPSTGELFF.